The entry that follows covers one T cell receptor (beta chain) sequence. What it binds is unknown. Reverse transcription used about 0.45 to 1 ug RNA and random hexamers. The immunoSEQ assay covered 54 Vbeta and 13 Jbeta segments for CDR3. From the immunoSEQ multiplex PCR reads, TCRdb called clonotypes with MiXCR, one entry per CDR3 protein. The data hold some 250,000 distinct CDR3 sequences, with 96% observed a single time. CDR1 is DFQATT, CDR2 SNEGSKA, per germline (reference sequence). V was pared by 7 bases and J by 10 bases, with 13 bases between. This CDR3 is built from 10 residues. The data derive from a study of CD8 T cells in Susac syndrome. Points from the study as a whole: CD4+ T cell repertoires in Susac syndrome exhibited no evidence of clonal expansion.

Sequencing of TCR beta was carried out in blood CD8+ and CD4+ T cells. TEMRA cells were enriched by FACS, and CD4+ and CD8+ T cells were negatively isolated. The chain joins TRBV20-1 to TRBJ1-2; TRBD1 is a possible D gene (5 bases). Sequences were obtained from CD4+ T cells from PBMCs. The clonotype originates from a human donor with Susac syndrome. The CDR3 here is CSVSGTHYTF. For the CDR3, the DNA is TGCAGTGTCTCAGGGACTCACTACACCTTC.